This T cell receptor beta chain came from a study of T cell changes during pregnancy in multiple sclerosis. Measured with immunoSEQ multiplex PCR; TCRdb has only the in-frame clones, and not every one. The sample contains 85,000 to 100,000 clones, approximately 93% of which appear only once. Germline values: CDR1 SGHNT, CDR2 YYREEE (reference sequence). Trimming took off 4 bases at V and 3 bases at J, with 11 bases between the two ends. There are 14 residues in the CDR3. The V gene is TRBV5-4, the J gene TRBJ2-4; a weak D match, TRBD2 (6 bases). The source material was peripheral blood, sampled after pregnancy. This receptor was identified in a female donor with multiple sclerosis, enrolled in a pregnancy study. The CDR3 loop reads CASSRGGDKNIQYF. CDR3 nucleotide sequence: TGTGCCAGCAGCCGAGGAGGGGACAAAAACATTCAGTACTTC.